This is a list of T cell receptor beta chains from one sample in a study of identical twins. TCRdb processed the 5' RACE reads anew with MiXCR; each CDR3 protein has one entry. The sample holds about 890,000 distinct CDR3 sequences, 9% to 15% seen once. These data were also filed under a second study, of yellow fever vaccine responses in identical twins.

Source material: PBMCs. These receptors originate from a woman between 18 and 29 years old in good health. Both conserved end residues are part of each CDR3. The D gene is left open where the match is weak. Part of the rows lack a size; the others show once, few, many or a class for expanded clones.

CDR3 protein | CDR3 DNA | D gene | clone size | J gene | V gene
CASTKSGWDSKNTGELFF | TGTGCCAGCACCAAGTCTGGGTGGGACAGCAAGAACACCGGGGAGCTGTTTTTT | TRBD1 | once | TRBJ2-2 | TRBV3-1
CASSGHPYNEQFF | TGTGCCAGCTCGGGACACCCCTACAATGAGCAGTTCTTC | NA | NA | TRBJ2-1 | TRBV27
CASSRQTEYNEQFF | TGTGCCAGCAGCCGACAGACAGAATACAATGAGCAGTTCTTC | NA | NA | TRBJ2-1 | TRBV14
CASSGIGGVFNEQFF | TGTGCCAGCAGTGGGATAGGGGGGGTATTCAATGAGCAGTTCTTC | NA | few | TRBJ2-1 | TRBV12-3/TRBV12-4
CASKEDPGGRTEAFF | TGTGCCAGCAAAGAGGACCCAGGGGGCCGCACTGAAGCTTTCTTT | TRBD1 | NA | TRBJ1-1 | TRBV6-1
CASSPNSVRDTQYF | TGTGCCAGCAGCCCTAATTCAGTACGAGATACGCAGTATTTT | NA | NA | TRBJ2-3 | TRBV11-2
CSVAGGRDSSYEQYF | TGCAGCGTAGCGGGGGGTCGGGACAGCTCCTACGAGCAGTACTTC | TRBD2 | NA | TRBJ2-7 | TRBV29-1
CASSYTYGSYNEQFF | TGTGCCAGCAGTTACACCTATGGCTCCTACAATGAGCAGTTCTTC | NA | NA | TRBJ2-1 | TRBV6-5
CASSRNRGGSGNTIYF | TGTGCCAGCAGCCGGAACAGGGGTGGCTCTGGAAACACCATATATTTT | TRBD1 | NA | TRBJ1-3 | TRBV6-1
CASSFVGQGGGTQYF | TGTGCCAGTAGTTTCGTGGGACAGGGTGGTGGTACGCAGTATTTT | TRBD1 | NA | TRBJ2-3 | TRBV19
CASSLGTNEAFF | TGCGCCAGCAGCTTGGGGACTAATGAAGCTTTCTTT | NA | many | TRBJ1-1 | TRBV5-1
CASSLAFQISADTQYF | TGTGCCAGCAGCTTAGCATTCCAGATTAGTGCAGATACGCAGTATTTT | NA | few | TRBJ2-3 | TRBV7-9
CASSLLDSPRGGELFF | TGTGCCAGCAGCTTGTTGGACTCCCCCCGTGGCGGGGAGCTGTTTTTT | NA | few | TRBJ2-2 | TRBV5-5
CASSSRRMGARPSGANVLTF | TGTGCCAGCAGTTCTCGACGTATGGGGGCGCGGCCCTCTGGGGCCAACGTCCTGACTTTC | NA | NA | TRBJ2-6 | TRBV28
CASRQAPYEGATDTQYF | TGTGCCAGCAGACAGGCCCCTTACGAGGGGGCCACAGATACGCAGTATTTT | TRBD1 | NA | TRBJ2-3 | TRBV12-3/TRBV12-4
CASSHPVSGGAYNEQFF | TGCGCCAGCAGCCACCCCGTAAGCGGGGGGGCCTACAATGAGCAGTTCTTC | TRBD2 | NA | TRBJ2-1 | TRBV4-1
CASSVGTFSYEQYF | TGTGCCAGCAGCGTAGGGACTTTCTCCTACGAGCAGTACTTC | NA | NA | TRBJ2-7 | TRBV9
CASSLSRYEQFF | TGTGCCAGCAGCTTATCCAGGTATGAGCAGTTCTTC | NA | many | TRBJ2-1 | TRBV5-6
CASSQVSQGSYGYTF | TGCGCCAGCAGCCAAGTGTCGCAGGGGAGTTATGGCTACACCTTC | NA | few | TRBJ1-2 | TRBV4-1
CASSQGPTRPLTFF | TGTGCCAGCAGCCAAGGACCCACACGCCCGTTAACCTTCTTT | NA | few | TRBJ1-1 | TRBV3-1
CASRSGTSGGISTDTQYF | TGCGCCAGCAGATCCGGGACTAGCGGGGGGATAAGCACAGATACGCAGTATTTT | TRBD2 | few | TRBJ2-3 | TRBV5-1
CASGVAGGFSGNTIYF | TGTGCCAGCGGGGTGGCAGGGGGTTTCTCTGGAAACACCATATATTTT | TRBD1 | few | TRBJ1-3 | TRBV12-3/TRBV12-4
CASSSRGMDEQYF | TGTGCCAGCAGCTCCAGGGGAATGGACGAGCAGTACTTC | NA | NA | TRBJ2-7 | TRBV7-3
CASRSTQGYTF | TGTGCCAGCAGGTCGACGCAGGGCTACACCTTC | NA | few | TRBJ1-2 | TRBV12-3/TRBV12-4
CASSLRGTGDEQFF | TGTGCCAGCAGCTTAAGGGGGACGGGAGATGAGCAGTTCTTC | NA | NA | TRBJ2-1 | TRBV11-2
CASSFRALGTGELFF | TGTGCCAGCAGTTTCCGAGCTTTGGGCACCGGGGAGCTGTTTTTT | NA | NA | TRBJ2-2 | TRBV12-3/TRBV12-4
CSASWLADSYNEQFF | TGCAGTGCTAGTTGGCTAGCGGACTCCTACAATGAGCAGTTCTTC | TRBD2 | NA | TRBJ2-1 | TRBV20-1
CASSMRAGFNQPQHF | TGTGCCAGTAGTATGCGGGCAGGGTTCAATCAGCCCCAGCATTTT | NA | few | TRBJ1-5 | TRBV19
CASSLGEEEQYF | TGTGCCAGCAGCTTAGGTGAGGAGGAGCAGTACTTC | NA | few | TRBJ2-7 | TRBV7-8
CASSTPSGGKETQYF | TGTGCCAGCAGTACCCCCTCAGGGGGCAAGGAGACCCAGTACTTC | TRBD1 | NA | TRBJ2-5 | TRBV12-3/TRBV12-4
CATSRGGQIYEQYF | TGTGCCACCAGCCGGGGGGGGCAGATCTACGAGCAGTACTTC | TRBD2 | NA | TRBJ2-7 | TRBV10-3